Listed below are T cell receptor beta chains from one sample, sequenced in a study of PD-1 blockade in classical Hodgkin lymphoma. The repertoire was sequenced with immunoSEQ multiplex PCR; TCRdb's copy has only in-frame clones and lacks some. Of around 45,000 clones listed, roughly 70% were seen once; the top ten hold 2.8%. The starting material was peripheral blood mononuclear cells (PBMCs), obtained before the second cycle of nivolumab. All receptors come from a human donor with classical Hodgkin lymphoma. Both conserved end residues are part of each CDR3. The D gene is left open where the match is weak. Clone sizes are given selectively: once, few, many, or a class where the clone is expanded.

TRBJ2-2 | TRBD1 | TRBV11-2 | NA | CASSWRTGGADTGELFF | TGTGCCAGCAGCTGGCGGACAGGGGGCGCAGACACCGGGGAGCTGTTTTTT
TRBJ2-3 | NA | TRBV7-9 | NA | CASSLGLTDTQYF | TGTGCCAGCAGCTTGGGCCTGACAGATACGCAGTATTTT
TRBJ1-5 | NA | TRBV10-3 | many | CAISEGQNQPQHF | TGTGCCATCAGTGAGGGGCAAAATCAGCCCCAGCATTTT
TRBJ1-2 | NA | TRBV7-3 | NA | CASSPSTGLASGYTF | TGTGCCAGCAGCCCATCAACAGGGCTGGCGAGTGGCTACACCTTC
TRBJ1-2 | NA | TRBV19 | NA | CASIPGGLQGYTF | TGTGCCAGTATTCCCGGGGGGCTCCAAGGCTACACCTTC
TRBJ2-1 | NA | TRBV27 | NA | CASSLGQAYNEQFF | TGTGCCAGCAGTTTAGGGCAGGCCTACAATGAGCAGTTCTTC
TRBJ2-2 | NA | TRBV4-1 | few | CASSQETGYTGELFF | TGCGCCAGCAGCCAAGAAACAGGGTACACCGGGGAGCTGTTTTTT
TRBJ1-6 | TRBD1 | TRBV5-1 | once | CASSLEGSGGSNSPLHF | TGCGCCAGCAGCTTGGAGGGGTCAGGGGGGTCGAATTCACCCCTCCACTTT
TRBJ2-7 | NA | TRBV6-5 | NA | CASSGLRGNYEQYF | TGTGCCAGCAGTGGCCTTCGGGGGAACTACGAGCAGTACTTC
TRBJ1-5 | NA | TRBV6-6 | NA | CASSTQANQPQHF | TGTGCCAGCAGTACGCAGGCAAATCAGCCCCAGCATTTT
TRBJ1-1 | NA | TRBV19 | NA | CASSIGGAEAFF | TGTGCCAGTAGTATCGGTGGGGCTGAAGCTTTCTTT
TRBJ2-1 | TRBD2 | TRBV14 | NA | CASSQSWRLAGVSGGEQFF | TGTGCCAGCAGCCAAAGTTGGCGACTAGCGGGAGTCTCGGGCGGTGAGCAGTTCTTC
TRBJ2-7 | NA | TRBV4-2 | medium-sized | CASSQGEDYEQYF | TGTGCCAGCAGCCAAGGGGAAGACTACGAGCAGTACTTC
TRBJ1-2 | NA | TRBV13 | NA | CASSLGNSPSGYTF | TGTGCCAGCAGCTTAGGCAACAGCCCCAGCGGCTACACCTTC
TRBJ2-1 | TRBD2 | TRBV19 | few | CASSPITGGREQFF | TGTGCCAGTAGCCCTATTACGGGGGGACGTGAGCAGTTCTTC
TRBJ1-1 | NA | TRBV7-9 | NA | CASRMNTEAFF | TGTGCCAGCCGAATGAACACTGAAGCTTTCTTT
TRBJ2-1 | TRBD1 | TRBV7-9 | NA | CASSFLGQGVLGEQFF | TGTGCCAGCAGCTTCCTAGGACAGGGGGTGCTTGGTGAGCAGTTCTTC
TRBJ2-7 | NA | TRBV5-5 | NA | CASSLNSPYEQYF | TGTGCCAGCAGCTTAAACAGCCCCTACGAGCAGTACTTC
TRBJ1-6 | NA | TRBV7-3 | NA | CASSPEGGGNSPLHF | TGTGCCAGCAGCCCCGAGGGGGGAGGGAATTCACCCCTCCACTTT
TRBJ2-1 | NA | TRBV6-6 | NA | CASTQASSYNEQFF | TGTGCCAGCACCCAAGCATCCTCCTACAATGAGCAGTTCTTC
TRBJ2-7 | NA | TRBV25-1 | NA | CASISMGAYEQYF | TGTGCCAGCATATCGATGGGCGCTTACGAGCAGTACTTC
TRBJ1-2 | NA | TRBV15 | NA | CATSRDPPGYGYTF | TGTGCCACCAGCAGAGACCCGCCCGGATATGGCTACACCTTC
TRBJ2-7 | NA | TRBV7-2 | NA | CASSLPDLYEQYF | TGTGCCAGCAGCCTACCGGACCTTTACGAGCAGTACTTC
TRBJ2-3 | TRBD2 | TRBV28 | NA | CASSLAGVGTDTQYF | TGTGCCAGCAGTCTAGCGGGAGTTGGGACAGATACGCAGTATTTT
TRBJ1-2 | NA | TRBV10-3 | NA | CAIRGDWTTSSYGYTF | TGTGCCATCAGGGGGGATTGGACAACCTCAAGCTATGGCTACACCTTC
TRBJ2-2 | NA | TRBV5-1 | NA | CASSLLATGELFF | TGCGCCAGCAGCTTACTAGCCACCGGGGAGCTGTTTTTT